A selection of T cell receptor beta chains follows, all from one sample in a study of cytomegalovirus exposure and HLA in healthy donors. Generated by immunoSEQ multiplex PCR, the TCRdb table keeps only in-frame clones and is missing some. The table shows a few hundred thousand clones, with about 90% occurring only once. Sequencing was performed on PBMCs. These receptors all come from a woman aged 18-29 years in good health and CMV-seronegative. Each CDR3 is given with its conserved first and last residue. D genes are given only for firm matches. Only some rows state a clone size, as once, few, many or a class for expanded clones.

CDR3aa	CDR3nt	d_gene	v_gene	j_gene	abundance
CASSGHGTSGRRDEQFF	TGCGCCAGCAGCGGGCACGGAACTAGCGGGAGGCGGGATGAGCAGTTCTTC	TRBD2	TRBV4-1	TRBJ2-1	once
CASSWDIMNTEAFF	TGCGCCAGCAGCTGGGACATTATGAACACTGAAGCTTTCTTT	.	TRBV5-1	TRBJ1-1	.
CASSEGWQAVGTQYF	TGTGCCAGCAGTGAAGGATGGCAGGCCGTTGGGACCCAGTACTTC	.	TRBV2	TRBJ2-5	.
CAWETANTGELFF	TGTGCCTGGGAAACAGCGAACACCGGGGAGCTGTTTTTT	.	TRBV30	TRBJ2-2	.
CASRIRLSSTEAFF	TGTGCCAGCAGAATCAGGCTAAGCAGCACTGAAGCTTTCTTT	.	TRBV28	TRBJ1-1	.
CASSNQRGGYEQYF	TGTGCCAGTAGTAACCAGCGGGGGGGGTACGAGCAGTACTTC	TRBD2	TRBV19	TRBJ2-7	.
CASSSGLAGEGDTGELFF	TGCGCCAGCAGCTCGGGACTAGCGGGAGAAGGAGACACCGGGGAGCTGTTTTTT	TRBD2	TRBV5-1	TRBJ2-2	.
CASSPSSGRTPYEQYF	TGTGCCAGCAGCCCGTCCAGCGGCAGGACTCCCTACGAGCAGTACTTC	.	TRBV7-9	TRBJ2-7	.
CASREDTFYNEQFF	TGTGCCAGCCGGGAGGACACCTTCTACAATGAGCAGTTCTTC	TRBD2	TRBV7-8	TRBJ2-1	.
CAWSEGSVGTGGPNEQFF	TGTGCCTGGAGTGAGGGATCCGTAGGGACAGGGGGCCCCAATGAGCAGTTCTTC	TRBD1	TRBV30	TRBJ2-1	.
CASSISSGINEQFF	TGCGCCAGCAGCATTAGTAGCGGGATCAATGAGCAGTTCTTC	TRBD2	TRBV5-1	TRBJ2-1	.
CASSYGQPAYGYTF	TGTGCCAGCAGCTATGGACAGCCTGCCTATGGCTACACCTTC	.	TRBV7-8	TRBJ1-2	.
CASSLSLAGTYEQYF	TGTGCCAGCAGCTTGTCACTAGCGGGAACCTACGAGCAGTACTTC	TRBD2	TRBV5-4	TRBJ2-7	.
CAWDRGTNTEAFF	TGTGCCTGGGACAGGGGAACGAACACTGAAGCTTTCTTT	TRBD1	TRBV30	TRBJ1-1	.
CASSPTRTGRDNQPQHF	TGTGCCAGCAGCCCGACCCGAACAGGGAGAGACAATCAGCCCCAGCATTTT	.	TRBV7-8	TRBJ1-5	.
CAINRGVFGYTF	TGTGCCATCAACAGGGGTGTCTTTGGCTACACCTTC	TRBD1	TRBV10-3	TRBJ1-2	.
CASRPPGDIYEQYF	TGTGCCAGTAGGCCCCCAGGGGACATCTACGAGCAGTACTTC	.	TRBV19	TRBJ2-7	.
CAWSNKSPGLGYEQYF	TGTGCCTGGAGCAACAAATCGCCGGGACTAGGCTACGAGCAGTACTTC	TRBD2	TRBV30	TRBJ2-7	.
CASSLGQGNQPQHF	TGTGCCAGCAGCTTAGGGCAGGGCAATCAGCCCCAGCATTTT	.	TRBV11-2	TRBJ1-5	.
CASSIHRGLSAGNTIYF	TGTGCCAGCAGTATACACAGGGGCCTAAGCGCTGGAAACACCATATATTTT	TRBD1	TRBV25-1	TRBJ1-3	once
CASSQDLWAQNEQFF	TGTGCCAGCAGTCAGGATCTCTGGGCACAGAATGAGCAGTTCTTC	.	TRBV2	TRBJ2-1	.
CASYSSGRFGEQFF	TGTGCCAGTTATTCTAGCGGGAGGTTTGGTGAGCAGTTCTTC	TRBD2	TRBV19	TRBJ2-1	.
CASSLTALQLNTEAFF	TGCGCCAGCAGTTTGACAGCACTCCAGTTGAACACTGAAGCTTTCTTT	.	TRBV4-1	TRBJ1-1	.
CASSPGTGGDEQYF	TGTGCCAGCAGCCCAGGGACAGGGGGTGACGAGCAGTACTTC	TRBD1	TRBV11-3	TRBJ2-7	.
CAVGRTDNEKLFF	TGTGCCGTAGGCCGGACAGATAATGAAAAACTGTTTTTT	.	TRBV28	TRBJ1-4	.
CASRLAGVSYEQYF	TGTGCCAGTAGGCTAGCGGGAGTAAGCTACGAGCAGTACTTC	TRBD2	TRBV19	TRBJ2-7	.
CSVETGGGINYGYTF	TGCAGCGTTGAAACAGGGGGTGGCATTAACTATGGCTACACCTTC	TRBD1	TRBV29-1	TRBJ1-2	.
CASSPDRGSTDTQYF	TGTGCTAGCAGCCCAGACAGGGGGAGCACAGATACGCAGTATTTT	TRBD1	TRBV7-7	TRBJ2-3	.
CASSEQGVGYEQYF	TGTGCCAGCAGTGAACAGGGTGTGGGCTACGAGCAGTACTTC	.	TRBV2	TRBJ2-7	.
CASSFRLGNTIYF	TGTGCCAGCAGTTTCCGACTTGGAAACACCATATATTTT	.	TRBV27	TRBJ1-3	.
CASSLSLAQAPDTQYF	TGTGCCAGCAGCTTAAGCTTGGCACAGGCCCCAGATACGCAGTATTTT	.	TRBV7-9	TRBJ2-3	once
CASSTGLAGVKTDTQYF	TGCGCCAGCAGCACTGGACTAGCGGGAGTGAAGACAGATACGCAGTATTTT	TRBD2	TRBV5-1	TRBJ2-3	.
CASIRDRGSKEYGYTF	TGTGCCAGCATCCGGGACAGGGGGTCCAAAGAGTATGGCTACACCTTC	TRBD1	TRBV9	TRBJ1-2	.
CASRNLGDRREPQHF	TGTGCCAGCAGAAACTTGGGCGACAGAAGGGAGCCCCAGCATTTT	.	TRBV6-5	TRBJ1-5	few
CASSEGLASPEQFF	TGTGCCAGCAGCGAAGGACTAGCTTCCCCTGAGCAGTTCTTC	TRBD2	TRBV11-2	TRBJ2-1	.
CASSEGLAGNTDTQYF	TGTGCCAGCAGTGAAGGACTAGCGGGTAACACAGATACGCAGTATTTT	TRBD2	TRBV6-1	TRBJ2-3	.
CASSAASGAYEQYF	TGTGCCAGCAGCGCGGCTAGCGGGGCCTACGAGCAGTACTTC	TRBD2	TRBV9	TRBJ2-7	.
CASNNPGGGYGYTF	TGTGCCAGCAATAACCCGGGGGGCGGCTATGGCTACACCTTC	.	TRBV6-5	TRBJ1-2	.
CASSVGGSTYNEQFF	TGTGCCAGCAGCGTAGGCGGGTCGACCTACAATGAGCAGTTCTTC	.	TRBV9	TRBJ2-1	.
CASSQMGGTEAFF	TGTGCCAGCAGCCAAATGGGGGGCACTGAAGCTTTCTTT	.	TRBV14	TRBJ1-1	.
CASSIVWGPDQPQHF	TGTGCCAGTAGTATAGTATGGGGGCCGGATCAGCCCCAGCATTTT	.	TRBV19	TRBJ1-5	.
CASSIQGGSRFF	TGTGCCAGTAGTATCCAGGGGGGCTCCAGATTTTTT	.	TRBV19	TRBJ2-2	.
CASRDGTAGNTIYF	TGTGCCAGCAGAGACGGGACAGCCGGAAACACCATATATTTT	TRBD1	TRBV2	TRBJ1-3	.
CASSIFGGPNSPLHF	TGTGCCAGTAGTATATTTGGGGGCCCAAATTCACCCCTCCACTTT	.	TRBV19	TRBJ1-6	.
CASSPLTGRYTF	TGTGCCAGCAGCCCCCTGACAGGGCGCTACACCTTC	TRBD1	TRBV5-4	TRBJ1-2	.
CSVEGREGPYEQFF	TGCAGCGTTGAAGGGCGGGAGGGCCCCTATGAGCAGTTCTTC	TRBD2	TRBV29-1	TRBJ2-1	.
CASRHARLATTDTQYF	TGTGCCAGCAGACACGCTAGACTAGCGACCACAGATACGCAGTATTTT	TRBD2	TRBV7-9	TRBJ2-3	.
CASSIWDLLPSLDSLNQPQHF	TGTGCCAGTAGTATTTGGGATCTACTTCCCTCCCTGGACAGCCTCAATCAGCCCCAGCATTTT	.	TRBV19	TRBJ1-5	.
CASKTGAGELFF	TGTGCCAGCAAGACAGGGGCCGGGGAGCTGTTTTTT	TRBD1	TRBV28	TRBJ2-2	once
CAWSKRGITEAFF	TGTGCCTGGAGCAAGCGGGGAATCACTGAAGCTTTCTTT	.	TRBV30	TRBJ1-1	.
CASSPSPGNQPQHF	TGTGCCAGCTCACCATCTCCAGGTAATCAGCCCCAGCATTTT	.	TRBV18	TRBJ1-5	.
CAGNRQGGGYTF	TGTGCCGGTAATAGACAGGGCGGTGGCTACACCTTC	TRBD1	TRBV19	TRBJ1-2	.
CASRSFGGKETQYF	TGTGCCAGCAGGTCTTTTGGCGGAAAAGAGACCCAGTACTTC	.	TRBV6-5	TRBJ2-5	.
CASSAGTTNTGELFF	TGTGCCAGCAGTGCCGGGACTACGAACACCGGGGAGCTGTTTTTT	TRBD2	TRBV6-4	TRBJ2-2	.
CASDTRQGADAGELFF	TGTGCTAGTGATACGAGACAGGGGGCGGACGCCGGGGAGCTGTTTTTT	TRBD1	TRBV12-5	TRBJ2-2	few